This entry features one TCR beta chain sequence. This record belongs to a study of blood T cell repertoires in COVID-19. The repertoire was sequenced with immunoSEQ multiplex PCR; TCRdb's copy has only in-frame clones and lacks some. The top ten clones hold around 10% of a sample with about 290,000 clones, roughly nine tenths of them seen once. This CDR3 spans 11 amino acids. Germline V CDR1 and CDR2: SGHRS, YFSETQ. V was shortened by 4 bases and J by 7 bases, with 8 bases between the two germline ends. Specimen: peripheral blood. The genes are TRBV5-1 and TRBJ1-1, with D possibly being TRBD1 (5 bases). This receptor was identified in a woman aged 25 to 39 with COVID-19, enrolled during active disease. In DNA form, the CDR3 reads TGCGCCAGCAGCCCGGGGGTTGAAGCTTTCTTT. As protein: CASSPGVEAFF.